The entry below describes one T cell receptor (beta chain). Antigen unknown. This sample is drawn from a study of cytomegalovirus exposure and HLA in healthy donors. Whole-study findings and limits: Under in vitro conditions, three CMV-associated chains were confirmed as specific for CMV antigens. Donors belonging to an Asian-associated ancestry cluster reportedly showed fewer N-insertions in productive TCRs than the 666-donor mean, according to what a later analysis found.

When sampled, the donors appeared nominally healthy, though they likely had unrecorded immune exposures. Researchers ran the PCR with 60 Vbeta and 13 Jbeta primers. The method was immunoSEQ multiplex PCR; TCRdb's version includes in-frame clones alone and lacks a portion of them. Of 80,000 to 100,000 clones listed, 73% are singletons. The trim removed 7 bases at V and 2 bases at J, leaving 7 bases unmatched. Germline CDR1 reads SNHLY; CDR2 reads FYNNEI. This CDR3 is 15 amino acids long. This receptor was taken from a man in his forties in good health and CMV-seronegative. The material sequenced was PBMCs. The rearrangement uses TRBV2 and TRBJ2-1, with 8 bases fitting TRBD1. CDR3 DNA sequence: TGTGCCAGCACACCCCCAGGGGGCGCCTACAATGAGCAGTTCTTC. It codes for CASTPPGGAYNEQFF.